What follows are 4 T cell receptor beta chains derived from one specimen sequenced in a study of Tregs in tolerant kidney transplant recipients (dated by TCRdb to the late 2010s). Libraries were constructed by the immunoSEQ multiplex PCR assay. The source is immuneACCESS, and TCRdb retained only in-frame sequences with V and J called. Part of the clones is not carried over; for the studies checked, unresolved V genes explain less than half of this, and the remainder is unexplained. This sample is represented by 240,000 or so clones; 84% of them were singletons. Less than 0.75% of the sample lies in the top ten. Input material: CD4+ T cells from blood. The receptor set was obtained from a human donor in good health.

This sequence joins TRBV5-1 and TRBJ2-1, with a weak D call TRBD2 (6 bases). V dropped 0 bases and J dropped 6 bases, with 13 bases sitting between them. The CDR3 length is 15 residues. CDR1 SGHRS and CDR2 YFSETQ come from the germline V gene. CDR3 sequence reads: CASSLGASGVNEQFF. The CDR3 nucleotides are TGCGCCAGCAGCTTGGGGGCGTCGGGGGTCAATGAGCAGTTCTTC.

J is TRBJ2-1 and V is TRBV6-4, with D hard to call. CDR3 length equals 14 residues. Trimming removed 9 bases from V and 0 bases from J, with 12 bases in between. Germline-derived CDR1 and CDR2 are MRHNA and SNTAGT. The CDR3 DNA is TGTGCCAGTAAGACTTTTAGCTCCTACAATGAGCAGTTCTTC. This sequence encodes CASKTFSSYNEQFF.

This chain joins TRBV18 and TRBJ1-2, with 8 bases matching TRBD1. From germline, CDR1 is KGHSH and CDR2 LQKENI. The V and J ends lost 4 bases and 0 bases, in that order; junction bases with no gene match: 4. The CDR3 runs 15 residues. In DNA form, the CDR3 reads TGTGCCAGCTCACGGGGGACAGGAGCTAACTATGGCTACACCTTC. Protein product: CASSRGTGANYGYTF.

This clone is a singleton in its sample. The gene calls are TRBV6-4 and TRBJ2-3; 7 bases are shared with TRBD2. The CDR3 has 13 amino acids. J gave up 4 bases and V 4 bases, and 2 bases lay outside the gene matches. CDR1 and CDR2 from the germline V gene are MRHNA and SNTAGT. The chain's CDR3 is CASSASGADTQYF. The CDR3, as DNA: TGTGCCAGCAGTGCCAGCGGGGCAGATACGCAGTATTTT.